These 28 T cell receptor beta chains originate from one sample sequenced in a study of blood T cell repertoires in COVID-19. Sequenced by immunoSEQ multiplex PCR; TCRdb stores in-frame clones only, minus some. The table shows 150,000 or so clones, with about 86% occurring only once. The sequenced sample was peripheral blood. The receptors stem from a man aged 55 to 70 with acute or convalescent COVID-19.

This clone has a handful of counts. The rearrangement links TRBV11-2 to TRBJ2-1; 11 bases align to TRBD2. J lost 10 bases, V lost 5 bases, and 7 bases had no gene match. The germline V gene encodes CDR1 SGHAT and CDR2 FQNNGV. This CDR3 is 14 amino acids long. The CDR3 here is CASSPTSGSLEQFF. CDR3 DNA: TGTGCCAGCAGCCCTACTAGCGGGAGTTTAGAGCAGTTCTTC.

This clone is a singleton in its sample. The V call is TRBV2, the J call TRBJ1-6; TRBD1 agrees at 7 bases. Germline V gene lookup returns CDR1 SNHLY and CDR2 FYNNEI. The CDR3 is 15 amino acids. Trimming took 7 bases from V and 9 from J; bases not matched to a gene: 12. CDR3 region: CASIIETGVVSPLHF. The CDR3 region has the DNA TGTGCCAGCATCATCGAAACAGGGGTTGTTTCACCCCTCCACTTT.

This sequence joins TRBV6-5 and TRBJ1-2; 9 bases are a match to TRBD1. The V and J ends lost 4 bases and 13 bases, in that order; junction bases with no gene match: 4. Germline lookup yields CDR1 MNHEY and CDR2 SVGAGI. The CDR3 has 11 amino acids. CDR3 sequence reads: CASSSQGARTF. CDR3 coding DNA: TGTGCCAGCAGTTCACAGGGGGCACGCACCTTC.

This chain links TRBV4-1 with TRBJ2-7; 8 positions agree with TRBD2. With 4 bases clipped from V and 1 base from J, the junction kept 6 bases outside the gene matches. The CDR3 contains 15 residues. Germline V gene lookup returns CDR1 MGHRA and CDR2 YSYEKL. CDR3 in amino acids: CASSRREGLSYEQYF. In DNA, the CDR3 is TGCGCCAGCAGCCGACGGGAGGGCCTATCCTACGAGCAGTACTTC.

The chain recombines TRBV9 with TRBJ1-6; tentative D call: TRBD1 (6 bases). Trimming cost V 2 bases and J 6 bases, with 9 bases left between them. From germline, CDR1 is SGDLS and CDR2 YYNGEE. This CDR3 contains 14 residues. The CDR3 is CASSVTDSNSPLHF. The CDR3 bases are TGTGCCAGCAGCGTTACGGACAGTAATTCACCCCTCCACTTT.

This chain uses TRBV24-1 with TRBJ1-5; 9 bases align to TRBD1. Trimming removed 3 bases from V and 9 bases from J; junction bases left unmatched: 11. The CDR3 contains 16 residues. Germline CDR1 KGHDR, CDR2 SFDVKD. The CDR3 DNA follows: TGTGCCACCAGTGATCCCGGGACAGGGAATGGGCGGCCCCAGCATTTT. This codes for CATSDPGTGNGRPQHF.

This clone appeared a single time. V gene TRBV29-1 combines with J gene TRBJ1-2, with D perhaps TRBD1 (5 bases). CDR3 length equals 12 residues. V shed 8 bases and J shed 2 bases, with 12 bases lying between them. The germline V gene encodes CDR1 SQVTM and CDR2 ANQGSEA. This CDR3 is CSPKQENYGYTF. Written as DNA, the CDR3 is TGCAGCCCAAAACAGGAGAACTATGGCTACACCTTC.

The rearrangement joins TRBV6-5 to TRBJ1-2; TRBD1 agrees at 8 bases. Germline lookup yields CDR1 MNHEY and CDR2 SVGAGI. The CDR3 spans 13 residues. The V and J ends lost 5 bases and 7 bases, in that order; junction bases with no gene match: 6. CDR3 sequence reads: CASSRTGTTGYTF. The CDR3 DNA sequence: TGTGCCAGCAGTCGGACAGGGACGACTGGCTACACCTTC.

This clone is a singleton in its sample. In DNA form, the CDR3 reads TGTGCCAGCAGCTTAACTGGGACTAGCGGGAGGAATGAGCAGTTCTTC. This encodes CASSLTGTSGRNEQFF. The chain joins TRBV7-3 to TRBJ2-1; 15 bases are a match to TRBD2. V trimming: 0 bases; J trimming: 7 bases; junction bases outside the gene matches: 1. This CDR3 comprises 16 residues. Germline CDR1 reads SGHTA; CDR2 reads FQGTGA.

This sequence joins TRBV10-1 and TRBJ2-2; the D gene is possibly TRBD2 (5 bases). This CDR3 is 13 amino acids long. The germline V gene has CDR1 WNHNN and CDR2 SYGVQD (reference sequence). Trimming removed 7 bases from V and 2 bases from J, with 8 bases in between. CDR3 DNA: TGCGCCAGCATGGACTCCAACACCGGGGAGCTGTTTTTT. As protein: CASMDSNTGELFF.

V usage is TRBV18 and J usage is TRBJ1-3; possible D gene TRBD1, 6 bases. The length of the CDR3 is 15 residues. Between the trimmed V and J ends, which lost 0 bases and 4 bases, there was a span of 10 bases. The germline V gene has CDR1 KGHSH and CDR2 LQKENI. The CDR3: CASSPPGATGNTIYF. DNA of the CDR3: TGTGCCAGCTCACCACCGGGGGCAACGGGAAACACCATATATTTT.

The chain carries TRBV28 and TRBJ1-6; tentatively, D is TRBD1 (6 bases). With 5 bases removed from V and 3 bases from J, the gap between germline ends came to 8 bases. CDR1 MDHEN and CDR2 SYDVKM come from the germline V gene. The CDR3 contains 14 residues. In DNA form, the CDR3 reads TGTGCCAGCAGTCGGACAGACTATAATTCACCCCTCCACTTT. Translated: CASSRTDYNSPLHF.

There are many counts of this clone. The chain uses TRBV28 and TRBJ1-2, with D possibly TRBD1 on 6 matching bases. The CDR3 extends over 16 amino acids. Germline loops: CDR1 MDHEN, CDR2 SYDVKM. The germline V and J ends were trimmed by 5 bases and 8 bases, with 24 bases remaining between them. CDR3 residues: CASSPPRGRGVWGYTF. In DNA form, the CDR3 reads TGTGCCAGCAGTCCCCCTCGGGGGAGGGGGGTCTGGGGCTACACCTTC.

The gene calls are TRBV5-1 and TRBJ1-3, with D tentatively TRBD1 (6 bases). The CDR3 consists of 14 residues. Trimming removed 3 bases at V and 0 bases at J, with 7 bases between. The V gene's germline CDR1 is SGHRS and CDR2 YFSETQ. The CDR3 reads CASSSDSSGNTIYF. The CDR3 nucleotides are TGCGCCAGCAGCTCGGACAGCTCTGGAAACACCATATATTTT.

The chain uses TRBV9 and TRBJ1-2; 7 bases map to TRBD1. There are 15 residues in the CDR3. Germline values: CDR1 SGDLS, CDR2 YYNGEE. V shed 3 bases, J shed 8 bases, and the junction held 13 bases outside the gene matches. CDR3 DNA: TGTGCCAGCAGCGCCTTCCGGACAGGCCGCCAGGGCTACACCTTC. This translates into CASSAFRTGRQGYTF. The full variable domain, its missing parts supplied by reference TRBV9 and TRBJ1-2, is DSGVTQTPKHLITATGQRVTLRCSPRSGDLSVYWYQQSLDQGLQFLIQYYNGEERAKGNILERFSAQQFPDLHSELNLSSLELGDSALYFCASSAFRTGRQGYTFGSGTRLTVV.

This chain links TRBV2 with TRBJ1-1; 7 bases map to TRBD1. Trimming at V came to 9 bases and at J to 3 bases, leaving 16 bases not matched to a gene. Germline CDR1 is SNHLY and CDR2 is FYNNEI. The CDR3 has 16 residues. This chain's CDR3 is CASNRQGVQVDTEAFF. The DNA of the CDR3 is TGTGCCAGTAACCGACAGGGAGTTCAGGTGGACACTGAAGCTTTCTTT.

This chain connects TRBV15 to TRBJ1-1, with a weak D call TRBD1 (5 bases). Looked up from germline, CDR1 is LNHNV and CDR2 is YYDKDF (reference sequence). V lost 1 base to trimming and J lost 5 bases, with 11 bases between them. The CDR3 has 14 amino acids. The CDR3 loop reads CATSRVGARTEAFF. The DNA for the CDR3 is TGTGCCACCAGCAGAGTAGGGGCGCGGACTGAAGCTTTCTTT.

CDR3 residues: CASSSLPVTSTEAFF. Written as DNA, the CDR3 is TGTGCCAGCAGTTCCCTACCCGTAACGAGCACTGAAGCTTTCTTT. The chain carries TRBV27 and TRBJ1-1; no firm D call. The CDR3 runs to 15 residues. The germline V gene encodes CDR1 MNHEY and CDR2 SMNVEV (reference sequence). V lost 4 bases to trimming and J lost 4 bases, with 16 bases between them.

V is TRBV19 and J is TRBJ1-1; D perhaps matches TRBD1 (5 bases). V gave up 4 bases and J gave up 7 bases, with 19 bases separating them. Germline loops: CDR1 LNHDA, CDR2 SQIVND (reference sequence). This CDR3 has 15 residues. The CDR3 DNA follows: TGTGCCAGTAGTAGGGGCAGGACGCAACGTGGTGAAGCTTTCTTT. It encodes CASSRGRTQRGEAFF.

The chain couples TRBV19 to TRBJ1-5; no reliable D call. CDR1 is LNHDA, CDR2 SQIVND, per germline (reference sequence). This CDR3 has 15 residues. The ends were cut back, 5 bases at V and 4 bases at J, with 15 bases in the middle. CDR3 bases: TGTGCCAGTAGTGCACGACTCCCATTAAATCAGCCCCAGCATTTT. Translating gives CASSARLPLNQPQHF.

This clone was counted a few times. The chain carries TRBV12-5 and TRBJ2-7; TRBD2 is a possible D gene (5 bases). Germline values: CDR1 LGHNT, CDR2 FRNRAP. This CDR3 has 15 amino acids. V shed 2 bases and J shed 3 bases, with 14 bases lying between them. The CDR3 bases are TGTGCTAGTGGTTTGCCCGGACGGGGAGTCTACGAGCAGTACTTC. Translation: CASGLPGRGVYEQYF.

The CDR3 DNA reads TGTGCCAGCAGTGAAGTCACTAAAACAGATACGCAGTATTTT. Translation: CASSEVTKTDTQYF. V and J are TRBV6-1 and TRBJ2-3; D call uncertain. Trimming removed 1 base from V and 3 bases from J, with 8 bases in between. Germline lookup yields CDR1 MNHNS and CDR2 SASEGT. The CDR3 sequence is 14 residues long.

CDR3 residues: CATRGTSGVLGEQFF. CDR3 sequence (DNA): TGTGCCACCAGAGGGACTAGCGGGGTTCTAGGAGAGCAGTTCTTC. J is TRBJ2-1 and V is TRBV24-1; 13 bases map to TRBD2. This CDR3 comprises 15 residues. The germline V gene has CDR1 KGHDR and CDR2 SFDVKD. J was trimmed by 10 bases and V by 7 bases; bases with no gene match: 9.

V gene TRBV19 combines with J gene TRBJ2-3, with D possibly being TRBD2 (6 bases). Germline CDR1 and CDR2: LNHDA and SQIVND (reference sequence). Trimming stripped 6 bases from V and 2 bases from J, with 15 bases between. The CDR3 extends over 15 amino acids. The CDR3 DNA reads TGTGCCAGTAGCCCCACGGGGGACGACACAGATACGCAGTATTTT. Amino acid sequence: CASSPTGDDTDTQYF.

V and J are TRBV7-8 and TRBJ1-2; D is unresolved. The CDR3 length is 13 residues. CDR1 and CDR2 (germline): SGHVS, FQNEAQ. Trimming left V 5 bases short and J 8 bases short, with 15 bases between. This CDR3 is CASSRGRGWGYTF. The CDR3 DNA is TGTGCCAGCAGCCGAGGCCGGGGATGGGGCTACACCTTC.

The DNA of the CDR3 is TGTGCCAGCGCCCTGGCGGGGTTCCCCTACGAGCAGTACTTC. As protein: CASALAGFPYEQYF. V is TRBV6-5 and J is TRBJ2-7; maybe TRBD2 (6 bases). CDR3 length: 14 residues. The V gene's germline CDR1 is MNHEY and CDR2 SVGAGI. With 8 bases removed from V and 2 bases from J, the gap between germline ends came to 16 bases.

V usage is TRBV5-1 and J usage is TRBJ2-1, with 8 bases identical to TRBD1. J gave up 6 bases and V 4 bases, and 6 bases lay outside the gene matches. CDR1 is SGHRS, CDR2 YFSETQ, per germline. The CDR3 totals 14 residues. The CDR3, as DNA: TGCGCCAGCAGCGCACAGGGGGAGATCAATGAGCAGTTCTTC. Amino acid sequence: CASSAQGEINEQFF.

The chain recombines TRBV7-6 with TRBJ2-7; D call uncertain. V was cut by 1 base and J by 3 bases, with 7 bases left in between. This CDR3 is built from 13 residues. Germline V CDR1 and CDR2: SGHVS, FNYEAQ. In DNA, the CDR3 is TGTGCCAGCAGCTTAGGCCCAGGCTACGAGCAGTACTTC. It is translated as CASSLGPGYEQYF. Drawing the rest from reference TRBV7-6 and TRBJ2-7, the complete variable domain is GAGVSQSPRYKVTKRGQDVALRCDPISGHVSLYWYRQALGQGPEFLTYFNYEAQQDKSGLPNDRFSAERPEGSISTLTIQRTEQRDSAMYRCASSLGPGYEQYFGPGTRLTVT.